The clone carrying this TCR beta chain was detected a few times. Its antigen is unknown. Unique molecular identifiers (one per individual cDNA molecule) were attached. TCRdb reprocessed the 5' RACE reads via MiXCR and lists one record per CDR3 protein. Among 34,000 or so distinct CDR3 sequences listed, about 9.9% were seen once. V was clipped by 5 bases and J by 4 bases, with 11 bases between them. Germline lookup yields CDR1 LGHNA and CDR2 YSLEER. The CDR3 sequence is 13 residues long. The sample comes from a study of early T cells in non-severe SARS-CoV-2 infection. Findings and caveats of the study: The matching step, a VDJdb search, favored anti-spike CD8 responses and missed private and CD4 specificities.

Sequencing was done on a sample of whole blood. This chain links TRBV4-3 with TRBJ1-1, with D possibly TRBD1 on 6 matching bases. This sequence was found in an adult who was a healthcare worker with PCR-confirmed SARS-CoV-2 infection or an uninfected control (not recorded which). The CDR3, as DNA: TGCGCCAGCAGCTACAGGGTATCCACTGAAGCTTTCTTT. Amino acid sequence: CASSYRVSTEAFF.